Listed here are 2 T cell receptor beta chains from one sample, sequenced in a study of metastatic and nonmetastatic thyroid tumors. TCRdb re-called clones via MiXCR from the PCR reads. In the table there are approximately 70,000 clones, about 4% of which are singletons. Thyroid surgery took place with no prior treatment in any patient. The source material was blood. Receptor source: a female donor with papillary thyroid cancer or a benign thyroid nodule (not recorded which). Some clones in this sample may be carry-over from other donors' samples.

A few counts support this clone. The chain joins TRBV5-1 to TRBJ2-5, with 8 bases that match TRBD1. V was clipped by 1 base and J by 1 base; unmatched bases: 6. Germline V gene lookup returns CDR1 SGHRS and CDR2 YFSETQ. This CDR3 spans 16 amino acids. CDR3 sequence (DNA): TGCGCCAGCAGCTTGTCCGGGACAGGATGCCAAGAGACCCAGTACTTC. It encodes CASSLSGTGCQETQYF.

This clone turned up a few times. The gene calls are TRBV28 and TRBJ1-5; 7 bases agree with TRBD1. V lost 6 bases to trimming and J lost 0 bases; unmatched junction nucleotides: 14. Germline CDR1 reads MDHEN; CDR2 reads SYDVKM. The CDR3 spans 18 residues. The chain's CDR3 is CASSYPGQVSYSNQPQHF. As DNA, the CDR3 is TGTGCCAGCAGCTACCCCGGACAGGTTAGTTATAGCAATCAGCCCCAGCATTTT.